A selection of T cell receptor beta chains follows, all from one sample in a study of blood T cells in healthy people across ages. TCRdb independently ran MiXCR on the 5' RACE reads; one entry per CDR3 protein. The table includes 1.5 million to 2 million distinct CDR3 sequences, roughly 50% detected once. What was sequenced was blood. The receptors here all came from a woman aged 40 to 50 in good health. The CDR3 runs from the conserved cysteine through the conserved F or W. Each record gives: V gene, D gene, clone size, J gene, CDR3 DNA, CDR3 protein. D genes are given only for firm matches. Size is stated for part of the rows, as once, few or many counts, or as a class when the clone is expanded.

v_call: TRBV12-3/TRBV12-4; d_call: .; clone_size: few; j_call: TRBJ2-3; cdr3_nt: TGTGCCAGCAAACGACAGGACACAGATACGCAGTATTTT; cdr3_aa: CASKRQDTDTQYF
v_call: TRBV27; d_call: .; clone_size: .; j_call: TRBJ2-3; cdr3_nt: TGTGCCACCGAGGGTCGATGGGGGGGCACAGATACGCAGTATTTT; cdr3_aa: CATEGRWGGTDTQYF
v_call: TRBV6-5; d_call: TRBD1; clone_size: .; j_call: TRBJ1-2; cdr3_nt: TGTGCCAGCAGTTACTCGGGGACAGGGGCTACTGGCTACACCTTC; cdr3_aa: CASSYSGTGATGYTF
v_call: TRBV6-6; d_call: .; clone_size: .; j_call: TRBJ2-1; cdr3_nt: TGTGCCAGCAGTTGGAGAGCTGCTGAGCAGTTCTTC; cdr3_aa: CASSWRAAEQFF
v_call: TRBV3-1; d_call: .; clone_size: once; j_call: TRBJ2-7; cdr3_nt: TGTGCCAGCAGCCAACTCTCTGACGAGCAGTACTTC; cdr3_aa: CASSQLSDEQYF
v_call: TRBV27; d_call: .; clone_size: .; j_call: TRBJ1-6; cdr3_nt: TGTGCCAGCAGTTTAGGGTCAGCCAGAAACAATTCACCCCTCCACTTT; cdr3_aa: CASSLGSARNNSPLHF
v_call: TRBV20-1; d_call: TRBD2; clone_size: few; j_call: TRBJ2-1; cdr3_nt: TGCAGTGCTCGAAGGACTAGCGGTCGATCGGAGCAGTTCTTC; cdr3_aa: CSARRTSGRSEQFF
v_call: TRBV6-6; d_call: .; clone_size: .; j_call: TRBJ2-7; cdr3_nt: TGTGCCAGCAGTTACTCGGGGAAAAACCCCTACGAGCAGTACTTC; cdr3_aa: CASSYSGKNPYEQYF
v_call: TRBV18; d_call: .; clone_size: .; j_call: TRBJ2-7; cdr3_nt: TGTGCCAGCTCACCTTTACTAACCTACAATGAGCAGTACTTC; cdr3_aa: CASSPLLTYNEQYF
v_call: TRBV24-1; d_call: .; clone_size: .; j_call: TRBJ2-3; cdr3_nt: TGTGCCACCAGTGACACCAAAACAGGGGATACGCAGTATTTT; cdr3_aa: CATSDTKTGDTQYF
v_call: TRBV20-1; d_call: .; clone_size: once; j_call: TRBJ2-1; cdr3_nt: TGCAGTGCCGGACAGTTCAATGAGCAGTTCTTC; cdr3_aa: CSAGQFNEQFF
v_call: TRBV2; d_call: TRBD1; clone_size: .; j_call: TRBJ1-2; cdr3_nt: TGTGCCAGCGGCGGAGGGACAGGGGCTGGCTACACCTTC; cdr3_aa: CASGGGTGAGYTF
v_call: TRBV27; d_call: TRBD1; clone_size: once; j_call: TRBJ1-6; cdr3_nt: TGTGCCAGCAGTTTATCTTCATGGGACAGGGGGCCTTCACCCCTCCACTTT; cdr3_aa: CASSLSSWDRGPSPLHF
v_call: TRBV4-3; d_call: .; clone_size: .; j_call: TRBJ2-5; cdr3_nt: TGCGCCAGCAGCCAAGAGGGCGTGTCAACCCAAGAGACCCAGTACTTC; cdr3_aa: CASSQEGVSTQETQYF
v_call: TRBV4-3; d_call: .; clone_size: .; j_call: TRBJ2-5; cdr3_nt: TGCGCCAGCAGCCATACAGGGTACCAAGAGACCCAGTACTTC; cdr3_aa: CASSHTGYQETQYF
v_call: TRBV7-2; d_call: TRBD2; clone_size: few; j_call: TRBJ2-5; cdr3_nt: TGTGCCAGCAGTCCTTATGGTAGTGGCGGGAGGGAGACCCAGTACTTC; cdr3_aa: CASSPYGSGGRETQYF
v_call: TRBV20-1; d_call: .; clone_size: .; j_call: TRBJ2-7; cdr3_nt: TGCAGTGCTAGAGGGCTGAGGGGCAACGAGCAGTACTTC; cdr3_aa: CSARGLRGNEQYF
v_call: TRBV7-2; d_call: TRBD1; clone_size: few; j_call: TRBJ2-5; cdr3_nt: TGTGCCAGCAGCTACCAACCGGGACAGCAAGAGACCCAGTACTTC; cdr3_aa: CASSYQPGQQETQYF
v_call: TRBV18; d_call: .; clone_size: .; j_call: TRBJ2-7; cdr3_nt: TGTGCCAGCTCACCACCGAGCACCTCCTACGAGCAGTACTTC; cdr3_aa: CASSPPSTSYEQYF
v_call: TRBV7-2; d_call: TRBD2; clone_size: .; j_call: TRBJ2-5; cdr3_nt: TGTGCCAGCAGCTTAGTGGGAGCGGGGGGGCGTGAGACCCAGTACTTC; cdr3_aa: CASSLVGAGGRETQYF
v_call: TRBV7-9; d_call: .; clone_size: .; j_call: TRBJ1-1; cdr3_nt: TGTGCCAGCAGCCCCCAGAGGTCCCTTAACACTGAAGCTTTCTTT; cdr3_aa: CASSPQRSLNTEAFF
v_call: TRBV14; d_call: .; clone_size: .; j_call: TRBJ2-4; cdr3_nt: TGTGCCAGCAGCCAAGCGGGGACGCAAAAGAAGTACTTC; cdr3_aa: CASSQAGTQKKYF
v_call: TRBV28; d_call: .; clone_size: once; j_call: TRBJ2-3; cdr3_nt: TGTGCCAGCAGTTACAAATGGGGGGCTGGAGATACGCAGTATTTT; cdr3_aa: CASSYKWGAGDTQYF
v_call: TRBV6-6; d_call: .; clone_size: .; j_call: TRBJ1-2; cdr3_nt: TGTGCCAGCAGTTCCGTACAGGGTAGAATGGGTGGCTACACCTTC; cdr3_aa: CASSSVQGRMGGYTF
v_call: TRBV28; d_call: TRBD2; clone_size: once; j_call: TRBJ2-1; cdr3_nt: TGTGCCAGCAGTTCCCTCGGACTAGCGGGGGGGCGGTTAGTCTTCTCCAATGAGCAGTTCTTC; cdr3_aa: CASSSLGLAGGRLVFSNEQFF
v_call: TRBV4-3; d_call: .; clone_size: .; j_call: TRBJ2-7; cdr3_nt: TGCGCCAGCAGCCAAGATTGGACGGGCGCTGTGAACGAGCAGTACTTC; cdr3_aa: CASSQDWTGAVNEQYF
v_call: TRBV20-1; d_call: .; clone_size: .; j_call: TRBJ1-2; cdr3_nt: TGCAGTGCTAGGAGGGACAACCGCTATGGCTACACCTTC; cdr3_aa: CSARRDNRYGYTF
v_call: TRBV29-1; d_call: .; clone_size: .; j_call: TRBJ2-5; cdr3_nt: TGCAGCGTTGGTCTATCGGGGGCGGCAGAGACCCAGTACTTC; cdr3_aa: CSVGLSGAAETQYF
v_call: TRBV12-3/TRBV12-4; d_call: .; clone_size: .; j_call: TRBJ1-2; cdr3_nt: TGTGCCAGCAGTTTAAAGGTGACATCCCCTTATGGCTACACCTTC; cdr3_aa: CASSLKVTSPYGYTF
v_call: TRBV27; d_call: .; clone_size: .; j_call: TRBJ1-1; cdr3_nt: TGTGCCAGCAGTTTATTTTGGGGGTCGGGAATGAACACTGAAGCTTTCTTT; cdr3_aa: CASSLFWGSGMNTEAFF
v_call: TRBV6-6; d_call: TRBD1; clone_size: .; j_call: TRBJ1-2; cdr3_nt: TGTGCCAGCAGACCCCGACAGGGCGAGGACTATGGCTACACCTTC; cdr3_aa: CASRPRQGEDYGYTF
v_call: TRBV20-1; d_call: .; clone_size: few; j_call: TRBJ2-7; cdr3_nt: TGCAGTGCCCCAACGGGAAATCACGAGCAGTACTTC; cdr3_aa: CSAPTGNHEQYF
v_call: TRBV25-1; d_call: .; clone_size: few; j_call: TRBJ2-5; cdr3_nt: TGTGCCAGCAGTAACCCCATCCAGAAACTCATGGGGCAAGAGACCCAGTACTTC; cdr3_aa: CASSNPIQKLMGQETQYF
v_call: TRBV7-2; d_call: .; clone_size: .; j_call: TRBJ2-5; cdr3_nt: TGTGCCAGCAGCTTAGTGATTCAGCGGGAGACCCAGTACTTC; cdr3_aa: CASSLVIQRETQYF
v_call: TRBV4-3; d_call: TRBD2; clone_size: .; j_call: TRBJ2-7; cdr3_nt: TGCGCCAGCAGCCAAGGGATTAGCGGGGGAACCTACAATGAGCAGTACTTC; cdr3_aa: CASSQGISGGTYNEQYF
v_call: TRBV5-5; d_call: .; clone_size: few; j_call: TRBJ2-1; cdr3_nt: TGTGCCAGCAGCTCCAATCCAGGGGATAGTGAGCAGTTCTTC; cdr3_aa: CASSSNPGDSEQFF
v_call: TRBV25-1; d_call: TRBD1; clone_size: .; j_call: TRBJ2-1; cdr3_nt: TGTGCCAGCAAGAGGACAGGGGGCAATGAGCAGTTCTTC; cdr3_aa: CASKRTGGNEQFF
v_call: TRBV4-3; d_call: .; clone_size: .; j_call: TRBJ2-7; cdr3_nt: TGCGCCAGCAGCCCTTATCAGGGGGGGCCCTACGAGCAGTACTTC; cdr3_aa: CASSPYQGGPYEQYF
v_call: TRBV2; d_call: TRBD1; clone_size: .; j_call: TRBJ2-1; cdr3_nt: TGTGCCACCACAGGACAGGGTGTAGACAATGAGCAGTTCTTC; cdr3_aa: CATTGQGVDNEQFF
v_call: TRBV12-3/TRBV12-4; d_call: TRBD2; clone_size: .; j_call: TRBJ2-1; cdr3_nt: TGTGCCAGCAGTCGGGGGGGGCTTGGTATCAATGAGCAGTTCTTC; cdr3_aa: CASSRGGLGINEQFF
v_call: TRBV29-1; d_call: .; clone_size: few; j_call: TRBJ2-4; cdr3_nt: TGCAGCGTTGCCCAACAGGCCAAAAACATTCAGTACTTC; cdr3_aa: CSVAQQAKNIQYF
v_call: TRBV7-9; d_call: TRBD1; clone_size: few; j_call: TRBJ2-1; cdr3_nt: TGTGCCAGCACCCCACCCGACAGGGTCAATGAGCAGTTCTTC; cdr3_aa: CASTPPDRVNEQFF
v_call: TRBV29-1; d_call: .; clone_size: .; j_call: TRBJ2-3; cdr3_nt: TGCAGCGCGGACAGCGAGTTCACAGATACGCAGTATTTT; cdr3_aa: CSADSEFTDTQYF
v_call: TRBV4-3; d_call: TRBD2; clone_size: .; j_call: TRBJ2-5; cdr3_nt: TGCGCCAGCAGCCAAGATGCGCTAGCGGAGCAAGAGACCCAGTACTTC; cdr3_aa: CASSQDALAEQETQYF
v_call: TRBV7-2; d_call: TRBD2; clone_size: once; j_call: TRBJ2-3; cdr3_nt: TGTGCCAGCAGCTTGGTGACTGGCGGGGGGCGCACAGATACGCAGTATTTT; cdr3_aa: CASSLVTGGGRTDTQYF
v_call: TRBV27; d_call: .; clone_size: few; j_call: TRBJ2-1; cdr3_nt: TGTGCCAGCAGGGCGGAGGCCCGCAATGAGCAGTTCTTC; cdr3_aa: CASRAEARNEQFF